This TCR beta chain came from a study of T-cell memory formation after mild COVID-19. In the case of this clonotype: Its antigen is not known.

TCRdb processed the 5' RACE reads anew with MiXCR; each CDR3 protein has one entry. The sample shows some 290,000 distinct CDR3 sequences, around 15% of them seen only once. Study-wide results and limits: Some responding clones appeared in pre-infection memory, suggesting cross-reactive memory joined. For contracting clones, CD4+ ones sat mainly in CM and EM, CD8+ in EMRA. Clones that shrank (day 15 to 85) were balanced CD4/CD8, whereas later expanders leaned CD4+.

The CDR3 contains 16 residues. Per germline, CDR1 DFQATT and CDR2 SNEGSKA (reference sequence). Trimming removed 6 bases at V and 9 bases at J, with 27 bases between. The clonotype comes from a young man who had mild COVID-19 (a few samples of this study predate the infection). Cell type and time point are not known. Input material: PBMCs or a T cell subset sorted from them (not recorded which). The V and J genes are TRBV20-1 and TRBJ2-1; D unclear. DNA for the CDR3: TGCAGTGCGCTGAAACTTGCTCGGTATCCTACAAGTGAGCAGTTCTTC. Protein sequence: CSALKLARYPTSEQFF.